This T cell receptor (beta chain) originates from a study of shared clonotypes between healthy human individuals. Study-level information: A couple of women and three men aged 18 to 49 made up the donors. There were three CD4 naive, three CD4 memory, two CD8 naive and one CD8 memory plates per donor.

Comment on this clone: What it recognizes is unknown.

Clones were read by immunoSEQ multiplex PCR, and TCRdb kept only the in-frame ones, dropping some. This table has about 680,000 clones, around two thirds appearing once. Whole-study findings and limits: Among donors, clonotype sharing was expected to be affected by sequencing depth.

The TCR originated in a woman in her 30s in good health. Sequenced input: memory CD4+ T cells sorted from blood. The sample's subset: CD45RA-negative fraction.

The CDR3 DNA follows: TGTGCCAGCAGCCCTGGCCCCCGAGGTCCGAGCACCGGGGAGCTGTTTTTT. It is translated as CASSPGPRGPSTGELFF. The chain is built from TRBV28 and TRBJ2-2; D is uncertain. V was clipped by 6 bases and J by 4 bases, with 21 bases between them. This CDR3 has 17 residues. CDR1 is MDHEN and CDR2 is SYDVKM in the germline V gene.